These 24 T cell receptor beta chains share one sample of origin, sequenced in a study of T cells expressing NK-cell markers. TCRdb processed the 5' RACE reads again and assigns one entry to each CDR3 protein, with no DNA. Its listing shows thousands of distinct CDR3 sequences. Sequencing used blood T cells: a sorted CD56 or NKG2C T cell subset, CD4+ or CD8+ T cells, or bulk PBMC T cells (not recorded which). All receptors derive from a young man in good health.

J is TRBJ2-3 and V is TRBV11-3; TCRdb's D gene call, TRBD1, goes unchecked for lack of DNA. This CDR3 has 16 residues. Germline CDR1 is SGHNT and CDR2 is YENEEA. CDR3 in amino acids: CASSGWTAPEADTQYF.

The chain has TRBV5-1 and TRBJ1-1. Germline CDR1 is SGHRS and CDR2 is YFSETQ. The CDR3 is 14 residues long. The CDR3 loop reads CASSLGSGNTEAFF.

J is TRBJ1-1 and V is TRBV6-2 or TRBV6-3; TCRdb picks TRBD1, but there is no DNA to check that call. This CDR3 region has 14 residues. Germline V gene sequence: CDR1 MNHEY, CDR2 SVGEGT. The CDR3 loop reads CASTPFGAPTEAFF.

The CDR3: CAWSADYGYTF. The chain links TRBV30 to TRBJ1-2. The CDR3 consists of 11 residues. In germline, CDR1 is GTSNPN, CDR2 SVGIG (reference sequence).

Judged by frequency, this clonotype is medium-sized. J is TRBJ2-5 and V is TRBV25-1. CDR1 MGHDK and CDR2 SYGVNS come from the germline V gene. The CDR3 covers 12 residues. CDR3 residues: CASSIVQETQYF.

Frequency places this clonotype as medium-sized. The V call is TRBV19, the J call TRBJ2-2. The germline gives CDR1 LNHDA, CDR2 SQIVND (reference sequence). This CDR3 is built from 14 residues. The CDR3 protein is CASMQLSNTGELFF.

This clonotype is identified as medium-sized from frequency. The V call is TRBV5-8, the J call TRBJ1-2; TCRdb picks TRBD1, but there is no DNA to check that call. The CDR3 runs to 15 residues. Germline CDR1 SGHTS, CDR2 YDEGEE. CDR3 in amino acids: CASSLNGGGSYGYTF.

The chain carries TRBV29-1 and TRBJ2-2; absent DNA, TCRdb's TRBD1 call cannot be checked. CDR1 and CDR2 (germline): SQVTM, ANQGSEA. The CDR3 runs to 13 residues. The CDR3 spells CSVGPPGGGELFF.

In terms of frequency, this clonotype is medium-sized. This chain joins TRBV28 and TRBJ2-5; TCRdb indicates TRBD1, and absent DNA this call remains unverified. CDR3 length: 14 residues. Germline V gene lookup returns CDR1 MDHEN and CDR2 SYDVKM. The CDR3 here is CASTQGQSRETQYF.

This clonotype is called medium-sized based on its frequency. The chain employs TRBV5-1 and TRBJ1-5. Germline CDR1 SGHRS, CDR2 YFSETQ. This CDR3 has 13 residues. The CDR3 loop is CASSLAGNQPQHF.

This clonotype registers medium-sized by frequency. The genes are TRBV7-8 and TRBJ2-1; TCRdb selects TRBD2, and the lack of DNA leaves this call unchecked. The germline V gene has CDR1 SGHVS and CDR2 FQNEAQ. The CDR3 length is 14 residues. CDR3 residues: CASSLSSGSDEQFF. Complete variable domain (other parts from reference TRBV7-8 and TRBJ2-1): GAGVSQSPRYKVAKRGQDVALRCDPISGHVSLFWYQQALGQGPEFLTYFQNEAQLDKSGLPSDRFFAERPEGSVSTLKIQRTQQEDSAVYLCASSLSSGSDEQFFGPGTRLTVL.

This clonotype is labeled medium-sized (0.01 to 0.1%) based on frequency. The rearrangement joins TRBV15 to TRBJ2-3; no DNA is available, so the TRBD2 call from TCRdb remains unchecked. The germline V gene has CDR1 LNHNV and CDR2 YYDKDF (reference sequence). This CDR3 has 19 amino acids. The chain's CDR3 is CATSSGTSGRETSTDTQYF.

According to its frequency, this clonotype is medium-sized (0.01 to 0.1%). The rearrangement uses TRBV20-1 and TRBJ2-2; TCRdb gives TRBD1 as the D gene, but with no DNA this cannot be confirmed. CDR3 size: 13 residues. Germline lookup yields CDR1 DFQATT and CDR2 SNEGSKA (reference sequence). The CDR3 protein is CSASGDNPGELFF.

The rearrangement uses TRBV28 and TRBJ2-7; TCRdb selects TRBD1, and the lack of DNA leaves this call unchecked. This CDR3 has 18 amino acids. The germline gives CDR1 MDHEN, CDR2 SYDVKM. The CDR3: CASSSVWQGAGGNDEQYF.

By frequency, this clonotype registers medium-sized (0.01 to 0.1%). This chain joins TRBV12-3 or TRBV12-4 and TRBJ2-2; TCRdb's assignment of TRBD1 cannot be checked, as there is no DNA. The CDR3 covers 14 residues. CDR3 amino acids: CASGGTTKIGELFF.

This clonotype is labeled large based on frequency. The genes are TRBV2 and TRBJ1-5. Germline V gene lookup returns CDR1 SNHLY and CDR2 FYNNEI. CDR3 size: 14 residues. The CDR3 region is CASNVGRSNQPQHF.

This clonotype shows up as medium-sized by frequency. The V and J genes are TRBV3-1 and TRBJ2-3; checking the TCRdb D call of TRBD2 is not possible without DNA. The CDR3 consists of 17 residues. Germline V gives CDR1 LGHDT, CDR2 YNNKEL (reference sequence). The CDR3 sequence is CASSQRRSGGRSDTQYF.

The chain carries TRBV30 and TRBJ2-7; with no DNA, the TCRdb D assignment of TRBD1 cannot be verified. The CDR3 runs 13 residues. Germline V gene data show CDR1 as GTSNPN and CDR2 as SVGIG (reference sequence). The CDR3 sequence: CAWSPRTGDEQYF. The whole variable domain, filled in from reference TRBV30 and TRBJ2-7, reads SQTIHQWPATLVQPVGSPLSLECTVEGTSNPNLYWYRQAAGRGLQLLFYSVGIGQISSEVPQNLSASRPQDRQFILSSKKLLLSDSGFYLCAWSPRTGDEQYFGPGTRLTVT.

The CDR3: CASSKRDRGYNYGYTF. This chain links TRBV19 with TRBJ1-2; TCRdb calls TRBD1, which cannot be checked without DNA. The CDR3 runs to 16 residues. Germline V gene data show CDR1 as LNHDA and CDR2 as SQIVND (reference sequence).

This clonotype is called medium-sized based on its frequency. V is TRBV3-1 and J is TRBJ2-1; TCRdb names TRBD2, which stays unverified in the absence of DNA. CDR3 length: 15 amino acids. Germline CDR1 reads LGHDT; CDR2 reads YNNKEL (reference sequence). The CDR3 reads CASSFTSGSWNEQFF.

Measured by frequency, this clonotype is medium-sized (0.01 to 0.1%). CDR3 in amino acids: CASSLVIGAGANVLTF. The rearrangement links TRBV7-9 to TRBJ2-6; TCRdb's assignment of TRBD1 cannot be checked, as there is no DNA. The CDR3 runs 16 residues. Germline-derived CDR1 and CDR2 are SEHNR and FQNEAQ (reference sequence). The full variable domain, with the rest looked up from reference TRBV7-9 and TRBJ2-6, is DTGVSQNPRHKITKRGQNVTFRCDPISEHNRLYWYRQTLGQGPEFLTYFQNEAQLEKSRLLSDRFSAERPKGSFSTLEIQRTEQGDSAMYLCASSLVIGAGANVLTFGAGSRLTVL.

The chain has TRBV4-1 and TRBJ2-1; TCRdb returns TRBD1, unconfirmable since there is no DNA. The CDR3 is made up of 16 amino acids. The V gene's germline CDR1 is MGHRA and CDR2 YSYEKL. This CDR3 reads CASSQDIGQGFNEQFF.

This clonotype registers medium-sized (0.01 to 0.1%) by frequency. CDR3 in amino acids: CASSVRPGGEETQYF. J is TRBJ2-5 and V is TRBV9; TCRdb's D gene call, TRBD2, goes unchecked for lack of DNA. In germline, CDR1 is SGDLS, CDR2 YYNGEE. The CDR3 totals 15 residues.

The chain employs TRBV10-1 and TRBJ2-2; the D call from TCRdb, TRBD2, cannot be confirmed without DNA. The CDR3 is made up of 17 amino acids. Germline CDR1 and CDR2: WNHNN and SYGVQD (reference sequence). The CDR3 sequence is CASSRFPRGRRTGELFF.